This TCR beta chain was documented in a study of T cell responses to AZD1222 COVID-19 vaccine (dated by TCRdb to the early 2020s). In the study overall: Because spike-specific TCR depth and breadth did not differ between the two schedules, AZD1222 recipients who got a second dose at roughly 4 weeks were pooled with those who got a second dose at roughly 12 weeks. A total of 233 trial participants underwent TCR sequencing, of whom 200 to 220 had received two doses of AZD1222 and around 26 had received two doses of the MenACWY control vaccine. Enrollment into the trials was organized by age into subgroups of 18-55, 56-69 and 70-plus years, and those subgroups contained roughly 140, 27 and 60 TCR-sequenced participants, respectively.

The time point label, as the study defines it: baseline before first vaccination. Samples from vaccinated people were obtained from the UK trials COV001 and COV002, which included a single-blind randomized controlled phase 2/3 trial of AZD1222 (ChAdOx1 nCoV-19) in healthy adults. For TCRbeta chain sequencing, PBMC samples from trial participants were taken at day 0 and at day 28 after the second dose. Measured from the cysteine to the phenylalanine, the CDR3 is 16 residues long. Of the read, only the CDR3 DNA is kept; its 48 bases are in frame from base 1. Sequences MNHEY (CDR1) and SVGAGI (CDR2) are obtained from the germline V gene. Cut back by 0 bases and 0 bases, the V and J ends lie 12 bases apart. Summary of the overall study and its limitations: Conclusions about previously exposed vaccinees were limited because only five to seven AZD1222 recipients were SARS-CoV-2 seropositive at baseline. The 56-69-year group was small, and its depth increase did not reach significance, likely because of low power. CD4 TCRs associated with the vaccine covered the entire spike protein, and the dominant responses were in regions 160-218 and 743-854. Because no day 14 peak-response samples were available, repertoires were characterized only after the peak T cell response. After two AZD1222 doses, spike-specific TCR breadth and depth were significantly higher than at day 0 and than in MenACWY recipients. Nearly half of unique spike-specific TCRs reportedly recognized epitopes outside regions mutated in the B.1.351 and B.1.1.7 variants. Participants were mostly white British and included more females than males, and it was suggested by the authors that clonal diversity may have been underestimated.

The CDR3 regions of human TCRbeta chains were subjected to immunosequencing. The paper's data handling went like this. TCRs in the repertoires were matched against a reference library of SARS-CoV-2-specific TCRs that had been generated with the MIRA antigen-specificity platform. Breadth was defined as the fraction of unique TCRs that were SARS-CoV-2-associated. Depth was defined as the fraction of total T cells that were SARS-CoV-2-associated. Using the MIRA data, each spike-specific TCR was assigned both to the spike region to which the TCR was reactive and to a CD4 or CD8 class. Log10-transformed breadth and depth values were compared by one-way ANOVA with Sidak's multiple comparisons tests. Not all clones reach the TCRdb copy of this immuneACCESS table, which keeps in-frame sequences only. Checked studies attribute under half of the gap to unresolved V genes and leave the rest unexplained. The DNA gave D and trimming, while V, J and clone size come from that table. The table for this sample lists 100,000 to 150,000 clones; roughly 90% of them were counted only once. The ten top clones hold around 1.5% of the sample.

Details on this clone: What this receptor recognizes is not known. Base qualities are not at hand, and no much larger clone is one base apart.

The rearrangement combines TRBV6-5 with TRBJ2-7; TRBD1 might be the D gene, on 5 matching bases. Sequences were derived from peripheral blood, sampled on day 0 of AZD1222 vaccination. The TCR sequence derives from an adult in good health. The CDR3 reads as follows: CASSYSAQAYSYEQYF. The sequence in DNA is TGTGCCAGCAGTTACTCGGCACAGGCTTACTCCTACGAGCAGTACTTC.